The sequence of this TCR beta chain was determined in a study of identifying expanded T cells in peripheral blood. Study outcomes and limitations: Variance in clone template counts between approximately two-week samples significantly increased with total template count across all healthy donors. Over two and four weeks, about 15 and 19 clones changed, versus around 1.3 between replicates.

As concerns this clone: What it recognizes is unknown.

Libraries were prepared by immunoSEQ multiplex PCR; TCRdb keeps only in-frame clonotypes and omits some of them. This sample carries 55,000 to 80,000 clones, about four fifths of them seen once, and the ten largest clones take 15% to 20%. V dropped 3 bases and J dropped 0 bases, with 4 bases sitting between them. The germline gives CDR1 SGHNT, CDR2 YYREEE (reference sequence). This CDR3 is 14 amino acids long. During the collection period, no donor immune events like infections were recorded. The chain joins TRBV5-4 to TRBJ1-6; no firm D call. Sequences were obtained from blood. This clonotype originated in a person aged 18 to 70 in good health. The CDR3 loop is CASSSSSYNSPLHF. CDR3 nucleotides: TGTGCCAGCAGCTCCAGCTCCTATAATTCACCCCTCCACTTT. Complete variable domain (other parts from reference TRBV5-4 and TRBJ1-6): ETGVTQSPTHLIKTRGQQVTLRCSSQSGHNTVSWYQQALGQGPQFIFQYYREEENGRGNFPPRFSGLQFPNYSSELNVNALELDDSALYLCASSSSSYNSPLHFGNGTRLTVT.